The clone carrying this T cell receptor beta chain was counted between two and nine times. What it recognizes is unknown. The treatment: oral pan-JAK inhibitor, 5-10 mg twice daily. Following RNA extraction, reverse transcription yielded cDNA that acted as the sequencing template. Clones were sequenced by immunoSEQ multiplex PCR, and TCRdb holds only the in-frame ones, with some missing. The table includes roughly 190,000 clones, 50% to 60% detected once. This record comes from a study of CD8+ T cells in alopecia areata. Trimming removed 1 base at V and 2 bases at J, with 9 bases between. Germline-derived CDR1 and CDR2 are SGHTA and FQGNSA. The CDR3 covers 15 residues. Study-wide points: Whereas mice showed it more clearly, TCR sharing across patients was murkier, possibly because of HLA. Scalp clonality and expanded CD8+ clones among the top 100 fell significantly with tofacitinib. While tofacitinib was given, many expanded lesional clones persisted in scalp and blood.

Here the sequenced sample was CD4+ T cells sorted from blood, taken at week 4, from a patient treated with tofacitinib. This receptor was taken from a human donor with alopecia areata. This chain connects TRBV7-2 to TRBJ1-5; D gene unclear. CDR3 in DNA: TGTGCCAGCAGCTTAGTGAGAAGTGGCAATCAGCCCCAGCATTTT. Translated: CASSLVRSGNQPQHF.